Listed below are T cell receptor beta chains from one sample, sequenced in a study of naive and memory T cell subsets. TCRdb re-derived calls from the UMI-ligation and nested PCR reads in MiXCR, one entry per CDR3 protein. Of over 15,000 distinct CDR3 sequences in the sample, about a tenth were seen once. The sample here was skin, taken from a tuberculin skin test site. All receptors derive from an adult in good health. CDR3s include the opening cysteine and the closing phenylalanine or tryptophan. D genes are given only for firm matches. Rows may omit the clone size; those that give it use once, few, many or a size class.

clone_size	d_call	j_call	v_call	cdr3_nt	cdr3_aa
many	-	TRBJ2-2	TRBV9	TGTGCCAGCAGCGTAGAATGGGGTGCCGGGGAGCTGTTTTTT	CASSVEWGAGELFF
few	-	TRBJ2-5	TRBV12-3/TRBV12-4	TGTGCCAGCAGTTGGAAGAGCCAAGAGACCCAGTACTTC	CASSWKSQETQYF
few	-	TRBJ2-7	TRBV5-4	TGTGCCAGCAGCTGGGGTGGATACTACGAGCAGTACTTC	CASSWGGYYEQYF
medium-sized	-	TRBJ2-2	TRBV7-9	TGTGCCAGCAGCTCCGGTGGCGGGGAGCTGTTTTTT	CASSSGGGELFF
many	TRBD2	TRBJ2-1	TRBV2	TGTGCCAGCAGTGAAAGGACTAGCGGGGGGAGGCAGTTCTTC	CASSERTSGGRQFF
many	TRBD1	TRBJ2-7	TRBV28	TGTGCCAGCAGTGCTACAGGGGGCAAGTACGAGCAGTACTTC	CASSATGGKYEQYF
-	-	TRBJ1-5	TRBV21-1	TGTGCCAGCAGCAAAGTGGCAGACAATCAGCCCCAGCATTTT	CASSKVADNQPQHF
few	TRBD1	TRBJ2-5	TRBV19	TGTGCCAGTGCCCGGGACAGGGCCGATGAGACCCAGTACTTC	CASARDRADETQYF
many	-	TRBJ2-1	TRBV23-1	TGCGCCAGCAGTCAACGCTTCGGGAGTCGTGGTCCCAATGAGCAGTTCTTC	CASSQRFGSRGPNEQFF
medium-sized	-	TRBJ2-7	TRBV28	TGTGCCAGCGAGGGGGGAACCTACGAGCAGTACTTC	CASEGGTYEQYF
many	-	TRBJ2-5	TRBV20-1	TGCAGTGCTAGAGTGGGAGGTCTACTCCGTAGGGAGACCCAGTACTTC	CSARVGGLLRRETQYF
few	-	TRBJ2-1	TRBV6-7	TGTGCCAGCAGTTATAAGGTGGGGGAGTGGGCCCCCAATGAGCAGTTCTTC	CASSYKVGEWAPNEQFF
-	TRBD1	TRBJ1-1	TRBV20-1	TGCAGTGAGGCAGGGGGCGCGAACACTGAAGCTTTCTTT	CSEAGGANTEAFF
-	-	TRBJ2-7	TRBV18	TGTGCCAGCTCACCGGTACCGGGCCAGACCTACGAGCAGTACTTC	CASSPVPGQTYEQYF
few	TRBD1	TRBJ1-1	TRBV20-1	TGCAGTGCTAGAGTCACCGGACAGGGATTCGTTCTGCTCACTGAAGCTTTCTTT	CSARVTGQGFVLLTEAFF
-	-	TRBJ1-2	TRBV7-2	TGTGCCAGCAGTTTAACGTTGACCGCACCCTCTTATGGCTACACCTTC	CASSLTLTAPSYGYTF
many	-	TRBJ2-5	TRBV20-1	TGCAGTGCCTACTGGGGGAGAGAGACCCAGTACTTC	CSAYWGRETQYF
many	TRBD2	TRBJ2-3	TRBV10-3	TGTGCCATCAGGGATAGCGGGAGGTCAGATACGCAGTATTTT	CAIRDSGRSDTQYF
many	-	TRBJ1-1	TRBV28	TGTGCCAGCAGCCCCTTAGGGGCCACTGAAGCTTTCTTT	CASSPLGATEAFF
many	-	TRBJ2-3	TRBV7-2	TGTGCCAGCAGCCTACAGGCTCCAGATACGCAGTATTTT	CASSLQAPDTQYF
-	TRBD1	TRBJ2-7	TRBV11-2	TGTGTCAGCAGCCCGTGGGACAGAGGTGAGCAGTACTTC	CVSSPWDRGEQYF
-	-	TRBJ1-1	TRBV20-1	TGCAGTGCTAATCGAGGTGGGGACACTGAAGCTTTCTTT	CSANRGGDTEAFF
many	TRBD2	TRBJ2-3	TRBV27	TGTGCCAGCAGTCACCCGACTAGCGCAGATACGCAGTATTTT	CASSHPTSADTQYF
-	-	TRBJ1-5	TRBV28	TGTGCCAGCAGTTTAGGCGTGGATAGCAATCAGCCCCAGCATTTT	CASSLGVDSNQPQHF
many	TRBD1	TRBJ1-1	TRBV10-3	TGTGCCATCAAAAAGACAGGGAAAGGCACTGAAGCTTTCTTT	CAIKKTGKGTEAFF
-	-	TRBJ2-2	TRBV28	TGTGCCAGCAGTCTGACCGTCGAGGGCACCGGGGAGCTGTTTTTT	CASSLTVEGTGELFF
few	-	TRBJ2-2	TRBV7-9	TGTGCCAGCAGCCTAGACGAAGGGAAGAACACCGGGGAGCTGTTTTTT	CASSLDEGKNTGELFF
medium-sized	TRBD2	TRBJ2-7	TRBV28	TGTGCCAGCAGTTCAAGGACTAGCGGGAGTCTCTGCGAGCAGTACTTC	CASSSRTSGSLCEQYF
many	-	TRBJ2-2	TRBV29-1	TGCAGCGCCCGAAAGGTAGCGGACGACACCGGGGAGCTGTTTTTT	CSARKVADDTGELFF
medium-sized	TRBD2	TRBJ2-2	TRBV20-1	TGCAGTGCTAGAGCTCCGGGACTATCCACCGGGGAGCTGTTTTTT	CSARAPGLSTGELFF
medium-sized	-	TRBJ2-1	TRBV10-3	TGTGCCATCAGTGAGTCAGCTAGCTCCTACAATGAGCAGTTCTTC	CAISESASSYNEQFF
-	TRBD1	TRBJ1-4	TRBV5-1	TGCGCCAGCAGCCAACAGGGGGGAAATGAAAAACTGTTTTTT	CASSQQGGNEKLFF
-	TRBD1	TRBJ2-6	TRBV19	TGTGCCAGTAGTACCAGGACAGGGGGCGCTTCTGGGGCCAACGTCCTGACTTTC	CASSTRTGGASGANVLTF
many	-	TRBJ2-3	TRBV29-1	TGCAGCGTCGAACAGGGGGGGACTAGCACAGATACGCAGTATTTT	CSVEQGGTSTDTQYF
many	-	TRBJ2-3	TRBV10-1	TGCGCCAGCAGCGACGCAGATACGCAGTATTTT	CASSDADTQYF
few	-	TRBJ2-3	TRBV28	TGTGCCGCAAGGGGGGACCGCACAGATACGCAGTATTTT	CAARGDRTDTQYF
-	TRBD2	TRBJ2-1	TRBV4-2	TGTGCCAGCAGCCAAGATGCAGGGAGCGGGAGTTGGGAGCAGTTCTTC	CASSQDAGSGSWEQFF
-	-	TRBJ2-3	TRBV7-9	TGTGCCAGCAGCAACCGGGACCCTAGCACAGATACGCAGTATTTT	CASSNRDPSTDTQYF
many	-	TRBJ2-7	TRBV2	TGTGCCAGCAGTGAGTTCGGGACACGCACCTACGAGCAGTACTTC	CASSEFGTRTYEQYF
-	TRBD1	TRBJ2-5	TRBV7-6	TGTGCCAGCAGTTCCACCGGGACAGGGCTAAACTGCCAAGAGACCCAGTACTTC	CASSSTGTGLNCQETQYF
many	-	TRBJ1-1	TRBV6-4	TGTGCCAGCAGTGACCGGGACAACACTGAAGCTTTCTTT	CASSDRDNTEAFF
many	-	TRBJ2-2	TRBV19	TGTGCCAGTAGTACGACGTCCACCGGGGAGCTGTTTTTT	CASSTTSTGELFF
few	-	TRBJ1-3	TRBV3-1	TGTGCCAGCAGCCAAGCTCTCGGAGGCGGAAACACCATATATTTT	CASSQALGGGNTIYF